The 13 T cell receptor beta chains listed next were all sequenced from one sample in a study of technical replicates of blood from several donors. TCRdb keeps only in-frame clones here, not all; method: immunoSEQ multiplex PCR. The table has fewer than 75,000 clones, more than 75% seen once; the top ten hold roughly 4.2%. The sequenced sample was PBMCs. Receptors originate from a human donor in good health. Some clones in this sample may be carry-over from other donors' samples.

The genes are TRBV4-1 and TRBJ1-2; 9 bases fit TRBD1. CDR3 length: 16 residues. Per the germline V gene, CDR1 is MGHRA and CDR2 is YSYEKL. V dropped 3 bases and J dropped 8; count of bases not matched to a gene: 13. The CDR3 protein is CASSHQPGTGSQGYTF. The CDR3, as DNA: TGCGCCAGCAGCCACCAACCCGGGACAGGGAGCCAGGGCTACACCTTC.

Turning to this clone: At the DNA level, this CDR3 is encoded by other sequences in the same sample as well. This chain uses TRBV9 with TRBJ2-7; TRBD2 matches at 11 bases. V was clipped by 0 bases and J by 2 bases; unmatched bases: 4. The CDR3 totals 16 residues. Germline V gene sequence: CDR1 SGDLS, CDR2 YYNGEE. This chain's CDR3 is CASSVGLAGGPYEQYF. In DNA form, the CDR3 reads TGTGCCAGCAGCGTAGGTCTAGCGGGGGGCCCCTACGAGCAGTACTTC.

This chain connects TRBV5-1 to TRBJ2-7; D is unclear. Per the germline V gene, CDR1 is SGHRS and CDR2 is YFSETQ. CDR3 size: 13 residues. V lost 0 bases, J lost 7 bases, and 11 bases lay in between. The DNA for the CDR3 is TGCGCCAGCAGCTTGGCCGTGTCTAGGGAGCAGTACTTC. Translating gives CASSLAVSREQYF. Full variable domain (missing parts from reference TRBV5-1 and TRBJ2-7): KAGVTQTPRYLIKTRGQQVTLSCSPISGHRSVSWYQQTPGQGLQFLFEYFSETQRNKGNFPGRFSGRQFSNSRSEMNVSTLELGDSALYLCASSLAVSREQYFGPGTRLTVT.

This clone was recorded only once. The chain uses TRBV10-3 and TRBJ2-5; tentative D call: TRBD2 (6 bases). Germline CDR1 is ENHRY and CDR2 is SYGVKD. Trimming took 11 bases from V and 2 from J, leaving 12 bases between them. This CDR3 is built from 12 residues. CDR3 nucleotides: TGTGCCGCCTCTAGCGAACAAGAGACCCAGTACTTC. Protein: CAASSEQETQYF.

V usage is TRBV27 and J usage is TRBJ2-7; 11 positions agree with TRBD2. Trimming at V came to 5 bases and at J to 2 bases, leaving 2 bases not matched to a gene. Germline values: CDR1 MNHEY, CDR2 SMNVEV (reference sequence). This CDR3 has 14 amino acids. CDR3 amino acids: CASSRLAGTYEQYF. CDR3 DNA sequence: TGTGCCAGCAGTCGACTAGCGGGGACCTACGAGCAGTACTTC.

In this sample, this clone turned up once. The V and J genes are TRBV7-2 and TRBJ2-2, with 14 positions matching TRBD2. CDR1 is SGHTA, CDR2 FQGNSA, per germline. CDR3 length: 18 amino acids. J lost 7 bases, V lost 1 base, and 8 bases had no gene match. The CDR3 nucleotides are TGTGCCAGCAGCTTAGGGACTAGCGGGAGGAGGCTCGGCGGGGAGCTGTTTTTT. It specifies CASSLGTSGRRLGGELFF.

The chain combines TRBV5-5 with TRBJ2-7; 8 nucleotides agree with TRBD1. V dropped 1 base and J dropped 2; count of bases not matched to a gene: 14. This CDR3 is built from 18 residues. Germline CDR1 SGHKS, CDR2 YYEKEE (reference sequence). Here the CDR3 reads CASSLWGQQGESTYEQYF. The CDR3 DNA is TGTGCCAGCAGCTTGTGGGGCCAACAGGGGGAGAGTACCTACGAGCAGTACTTC.

Here the CDR3 DNA reads TGCGCCAGCACCCGGGACAGAAGCACAGATACGCAGTATTTT. Protein sequence: CASTRDRSTDTQYF. The chain couples TRBV5-1 to TRBJ2-3; 7 nucleotides align to TRBD1. V lost 6 bases, J lost 0 bases, and 4 bases stayed unmatched. Per germline, CDR1 SGHRS and CDR2 YFSETQ. This CDR3 is 14 amino acids long.

CDR3 bases: TGTGCCTGGAGTGTACGTTCCGGGAGGGGGTACGAGCAGTACTTC. This codes for CAWSVRSGRGYEQYF. The V and J genes are TRBV30 and TRBJ2-7; 8 nucleotides align to TRBD2. V was clipped by 0 bases and J by 4 bases; unmatched bases: 8. Germline-derived CDR1 and CDR2 are GTSNPN and SVGIG (reference sequence). The CDR3 has 15 amino acids.

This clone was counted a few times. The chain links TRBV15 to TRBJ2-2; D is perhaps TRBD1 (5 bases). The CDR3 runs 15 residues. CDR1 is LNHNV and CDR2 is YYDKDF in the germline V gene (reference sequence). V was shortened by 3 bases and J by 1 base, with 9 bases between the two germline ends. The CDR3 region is CATSRVTGNTGELFF. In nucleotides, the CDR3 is TGTGCCACCAGCAGGGTAACAGGGAACACCGGGGAGCTGTTTTTT.

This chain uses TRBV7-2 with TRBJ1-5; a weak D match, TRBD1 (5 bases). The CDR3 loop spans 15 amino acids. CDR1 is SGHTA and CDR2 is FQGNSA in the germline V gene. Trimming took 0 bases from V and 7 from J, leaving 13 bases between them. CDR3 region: CASSLATGKGQPQHF. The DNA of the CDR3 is TGTGCCAGCAGCTTAGCCACTGGGAAGGGGCAGCCCCAGCATTTT. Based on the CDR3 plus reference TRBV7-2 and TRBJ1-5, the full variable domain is GAGVSQSPSNKVTEKGKDVELRCDPISGHTALYWYRQSLGQGLEFLIYFQGNSAPDKSGLPSDRFSAERTGGSVSTLTIQRTQQEDSAVYLCASSLATGKGQPQHFGDGTRLSIL.

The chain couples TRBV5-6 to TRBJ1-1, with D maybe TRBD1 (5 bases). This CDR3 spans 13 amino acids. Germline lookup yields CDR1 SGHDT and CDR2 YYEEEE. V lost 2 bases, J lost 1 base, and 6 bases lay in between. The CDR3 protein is CASSFGQNTEAFF. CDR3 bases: TGTGCCAGCAGCTTCGGACAGAACACTGAAGCTTTCTTT.

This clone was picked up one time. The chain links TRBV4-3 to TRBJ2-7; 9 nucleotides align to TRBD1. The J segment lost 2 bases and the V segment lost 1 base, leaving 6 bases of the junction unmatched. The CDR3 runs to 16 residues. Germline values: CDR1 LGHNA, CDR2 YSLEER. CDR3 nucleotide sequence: TGCGCCAGCAGCCAAGTTGCGCGACAGGGGGCCTACGAGCAGTACTTC. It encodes CASSQVARQGAYEQYF.